These T cell receptor beta chains were read from a single sample in a study of T cell repertoires in cytomegalovirus infection. TCRdb reprocessed the reads via MiXCR and lists one record per CDR3 protein. In the table there are around 750,000 distinct CDR3 sequences, about 33% of which are singletons. These receptors have no identified antigens. The starting material was cultured CD8+ T cells from PBMCs, obtained from culture after CMV antigen stimulation. The receptors shown here come from a human donor in good health (CMV status not recorded). Some clones in this sample may be carry-over from other donors' samples. Each CDR3 is given with its conserved first and last residue. Each record gives: D gene, J gene, V gene, CDR3 protein. D genes are given only for firm matches.

d_gene: TRBD1
j_gene: TRBJ2-1
v_gene: TRBV6-6
CDR3aa: CASRRPGQVYNEQFF

d_gene: .
j_gene: TRBJ1-2
v_gene: TRBV4-1
CDR3aa: CASSQVRGTNGYTF

d_gene: TRBD1
j_gene: TRBJ2-2
v_gene: TRBV5-6
CDR3aa: CASSLWTGGIGELFF

d_gene: .
j_gene: TRBJ2-7
v_gene: TRBV19
CDR3aa: CASSIVVGGRGDEQYF

d_gene: .
j_gene: TRBJ1-2
v_gene: TRBV27
CDR3aa: CASSLNQGNLHGYTF

d_gene: TRBD2
j_gene: TRBJ2-3
v_gene: TRBV7-2
CDR3aa: CASSGRTSGRAGGTDTQYF

d_gene: .
j_gene: TRBJ2-2
v_gene: TRBV19
CDR3aa: CASSMTTGITGELFF

d_gene: .
j_gene: TRBJ2-5
v_gene: TRBV4-1
CDR3aa: CASSREGDPNGETQYF

d_gene: .
j_gene: TRBJ2-7
v_gene: TRBV10-2
CDR3aa: CASSESPISYEQYF

d_gene: .
j_gene: TRBJ2-3
v_gene: TRBV15
CDR3aa: CATSRGGNLLSTDTQYF

d_gene: .
j_gene: TRBJ2-2
v_gene: TRBV7-6
CDR3aa: CASSTGPAGELFF

d_gene: TRBD1
j_gene: TRBJ1-4
v_gene: TRBV20-1
CDR3aa: CSARDWTGVGEKLFF

d_gene: .
j_gene: TRBJ2-5
v_gene: TRBV12-3/TRBV12-4
CDR3aa: CASSLFLAGQETQYF

d_gene: TRBD1
j_gene: TRBJ2-3
v_gene: TRBV6-2/TRBV6-3
CDR3aa: CASSYRGTGRNTQYF

d_gene: TRBD1
j_gene: TRBJ1-2
v_gene: TRBV6-6
CDR3aa: CASSYPGTVDYGYTF

d_gene: .
j_gene: TRBJ2-3
v_gene: TRBV27
CDR3aa: CASSIGTWGTDTQYF

d_gene: .
j_gene: TRBJ1-5
v_gene: TRBV6-5
CDR3aa: CASSYSSAANQPQHF

d_gene: .
j_gene: TRBJ2-2
v_gene: TRBV19
CDR3aa: CASSIVPFTSGDGELFF

d_gene: .
j_gene: TRBJ2-2
v_gene: TRBV10-3
CDR3aa: CAIQTKSGELFF

d_gene: TRBD1
j_gene: TRBJ1-5
v_gene: TRBV18
CDR3aa: CASSRMDRVQPQHF

d_gene: TRBD1
j_gene: TRBJ2-7
v_gene: TRBV5-1
CDR3aa: CASSPGTGTSEQYF

d_gene: .
j_gene: TRBJ2-3
v_gene: TRBV7-3
CDR3aa: CASSLSINTQYF

d_gene: .
j_gene: TRBJ1-4
v_gene: TRBV7-8
CDR3aa: CASSFQGNGVPNEKLFF

d_gene: .
j_gene: TRBJ1-1
v_gene: TRBV15
CDR3aa: CATNEGRGGTEAFF

d_gene: .
j_gene: TRBJ1-1
v_gene: TRBV11-3
CDR3aa: CASSSGLGEAFF

d_gene: .
j_gene: TRBJ1-5
v_gene: TRBV6-6
CDR3aa: CASSSTGRRVGNQPQHF

d_gene: .
j_gene: TRBJ1-4
v_gene: TRBV4-2
CDR3aa: CASSQDRGEKLFF

d_gene: TRBD2
j_gene: TRBJ2-2
v_gene: TRBV6-5
CDR3aa: CASSFGLEYTGELFF

d_gene: TRBD1
j_gene: TRBJ2-7
v_gene: TRBV7-9
CDR3aa: CASSYPGQGFEQYF

d_gene: .
j_gene: TRBJ1-2
v_gene: TRBV4-1
CDR3aa: CASSQDLRGSYGYTF

d_gene: .
j_gene: TRBJ1-1
v_gene: TRBV7-8
CDR3aa: CASSPRTRNTEAFF

d_gene: TRBD2
j_gene: TRBJ2-1
v_gene: TRBV20-1
CDR3aa: CSARDRTSGGYYEQFF

d_gene: .
j_gene: TRBJ2-5
v_gene: TRBV7-9
CDR3aa: CASTRLEETQYF

d_gene: .
j_gene: TRBJ1-2
v_gene: TRBV7-9
CDR3aa: CASSLGVATLGYTF

d_gene: .
j_gene: TRBJ1-1
v_gene: TRBV7-2
CDR3aa: CASSLAHGYTEAFF

d_gene: .
j_gene: TRBJ2-5
v_gene: TRBV13
CDR3aa: CASSGRDVRVETQYF

d_gene: .
j_gene: TRBJ1-1
v_gene: TRBV6-5
CDR3aa: CASREGIIMNTEAFF

d_gene: .
j_gene: TRBJ1-2
v_gene: TRBV4-3
CDR3aa: CASSQEVGLDSTSPNYGYTF

d_gene: .
j_gene: TRBJ1-1
v_gene: TRBV20-1
CDR3aa: CSAWTATNTEAFF

d_gene: TRBD1
j_gene: TRBJ2-5
v_gene: TRBV28
CDR3aa: CASSPDRGQLTGETQYF

d_gene: .
j_gene: TRBJ2-1
v_gene: TRBV4-1
CDR3aa: CASSQSDRYNEQFF

d_gene: .
j_gene: TRBJ2-2
v_gene: TRBV12-3/TRBV12-4
CDR3aa: CASSLLGGNTGELFF

d_gene: .
j_gene: TRBJ1-1
v_gene: TRBV12-5
CDR3aa: CASGFSANTEAFF